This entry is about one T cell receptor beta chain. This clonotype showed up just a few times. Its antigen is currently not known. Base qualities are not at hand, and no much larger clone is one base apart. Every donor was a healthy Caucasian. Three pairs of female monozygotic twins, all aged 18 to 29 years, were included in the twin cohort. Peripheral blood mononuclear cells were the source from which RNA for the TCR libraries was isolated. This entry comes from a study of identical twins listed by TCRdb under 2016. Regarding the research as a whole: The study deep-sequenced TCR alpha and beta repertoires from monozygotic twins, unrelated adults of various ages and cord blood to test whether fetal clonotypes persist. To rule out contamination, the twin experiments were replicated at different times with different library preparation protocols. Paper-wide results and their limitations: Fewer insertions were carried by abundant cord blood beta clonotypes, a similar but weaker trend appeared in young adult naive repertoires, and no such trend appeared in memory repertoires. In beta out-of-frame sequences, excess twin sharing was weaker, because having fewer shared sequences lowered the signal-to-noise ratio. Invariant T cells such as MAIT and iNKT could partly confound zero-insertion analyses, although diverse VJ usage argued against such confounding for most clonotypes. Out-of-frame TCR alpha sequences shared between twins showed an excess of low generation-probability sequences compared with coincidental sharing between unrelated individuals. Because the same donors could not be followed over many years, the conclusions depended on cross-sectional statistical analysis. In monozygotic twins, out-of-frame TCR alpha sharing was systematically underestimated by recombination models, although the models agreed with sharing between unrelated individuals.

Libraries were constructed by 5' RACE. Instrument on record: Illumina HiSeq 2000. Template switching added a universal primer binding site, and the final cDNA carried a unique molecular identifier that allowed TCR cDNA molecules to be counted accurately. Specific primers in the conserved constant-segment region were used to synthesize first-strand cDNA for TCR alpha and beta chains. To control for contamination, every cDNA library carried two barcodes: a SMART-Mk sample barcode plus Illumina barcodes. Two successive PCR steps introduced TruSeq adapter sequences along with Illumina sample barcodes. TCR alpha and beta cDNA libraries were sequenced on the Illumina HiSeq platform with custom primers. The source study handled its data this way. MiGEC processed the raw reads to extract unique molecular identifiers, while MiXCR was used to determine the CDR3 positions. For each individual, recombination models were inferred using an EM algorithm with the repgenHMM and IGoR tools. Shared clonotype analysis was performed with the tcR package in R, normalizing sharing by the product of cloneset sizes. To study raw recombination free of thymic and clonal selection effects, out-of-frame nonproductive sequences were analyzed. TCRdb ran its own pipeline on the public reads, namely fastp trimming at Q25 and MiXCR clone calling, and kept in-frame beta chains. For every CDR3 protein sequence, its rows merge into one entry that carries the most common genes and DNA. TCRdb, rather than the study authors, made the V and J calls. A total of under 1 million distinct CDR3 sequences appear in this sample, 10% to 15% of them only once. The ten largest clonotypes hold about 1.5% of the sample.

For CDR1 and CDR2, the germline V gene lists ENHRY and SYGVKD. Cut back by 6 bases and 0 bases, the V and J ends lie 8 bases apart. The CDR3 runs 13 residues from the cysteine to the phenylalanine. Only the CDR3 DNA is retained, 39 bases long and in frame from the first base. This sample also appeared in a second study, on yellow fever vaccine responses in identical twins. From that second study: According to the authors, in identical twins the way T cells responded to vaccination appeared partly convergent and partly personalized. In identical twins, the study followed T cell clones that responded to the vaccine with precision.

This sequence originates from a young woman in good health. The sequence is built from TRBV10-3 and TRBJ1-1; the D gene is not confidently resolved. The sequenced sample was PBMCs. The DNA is TGTGCCATCAGGGGAGGAATGAACACTGAAGCTTTCTTT. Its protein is CAIRGGMNTEAFF.